These 26 T cell receptor beta chains originate from one sample sequenced in a study of blood T cell repertoires in COVID-19. Data came from immunoSEQ multiplex PCR; TCRdb stores just in-frame clones and leaves some out. This sample has about 520,000 clones; 75% to 90% occur once, and the top ten carry approximately 3.2%. Sequenced material: peripheral blood. These receptors originate from a human donor in a cohort sampled during active COVID-19.

This clone was seen only a few times. The V gene is TRBV21-1, the J gene TRBJ1-5; no DNA check was done on the table's D call, TRBD1. TRBV21-1 is a recognized pseudogene. The CDR3 extends over 21 amino acids. CDR3 nucleotides: TGTGCCAGCAGCAATGCCTTCGAGTGTATCCGGACAGGGCTAACCGGACAGCCCCAGCATTTT. Translation: CASSNAFECIRTGLTGQPQHF.

The rearrangement uses TRBV7-6 and TRBJ1-6, with 7 bases lining up with TRBD1. V lost 5 bases and J lost 7; bases outside the gene matches: 11. Germline CDR1 SGHVS, CDR2 FNYEAQ. The CDR3 consists of 16 residues. In DNA, the CDR3 is TGTGCCAGCAGCCCCTCCCGACAGGGCGGAAATTCACCCCTCCACTTT. As protein: CASSPSRQGGNSPLHF.

The V and J genes are TRBV3-1 (or the pseudogene TRBV3-2) and TRBJ2-7, with D perhaps matching TRBD2 (6 bases). Trimming removed 1 base at V and 2 bases at J, with 12 bases between. Germline V gives CDR1 LGHDT, CDR2 YNNKEL (reference sequence). The CDR3 spans 15 residues. CDR3 coding DNA: TGTGCCAGCAGCCAAGTTAATAGCGGACCCTACGAGCAGTACTTC. This sequence encodes CASSQVNSGPYEQYF.

The chain employs TRBV30 and TRBJ2-3; D may be TRBD1 (6 bases). CDR1 is GTSNPN, CDR2 SVGIG, per germline (reference sequence). Between the trimmed V and J ends, which lost 0 bases and 2 bases, there was a span of 12 bases. The CDR3 runs to 15 residues. CDR3 bases: TGTGCCTGGAGTGTAGAGGCAGGGGCCACAGATACGCAGTATTTT. Translation: CAWSVEAGATDTQYF.

The rearrangement uses TRBV6-2 or TRBV6-3 and TRBJ1-5, with 9 bases aligning to TRBD1. This CDR3 is 16 amino acids long. CDR1 is MNHEY, CDR2 SVGEGT, per germline. Trimming removed 5 bases from V and 3 bases from J; junction bases left unmatched: 8. The CDR3 DNA reads as TGTGCCAGCAGTCGAACGGGGACAGGGTACAATCAGCCCCAGCATTTT. Amino acids: CASSRTGTGYNQPQHF.

This clone was observed once. The chain employs TRBV4-3 and TRBJ2-2; no definite D call. The CDR3 has 13 amino acids. Germline assignment: CDR1 LGHNA and CDR2 YSLEER. V was trimmed by 1 base and J by 8 bases, leaving 8 bases between them. The CDR3 coding sequence is TGCGCCAGCAGCCAAGCCAACTGGGGGGAGCTGTTTTTT. Amino acids: CASSQANWGELFF.

The chain links TRBV18 to TRBJ1-3, with D possibly being TRBD1 (5 bases). The germline V gene encodes CDR1 KGHSH and CDR2 LQKENI. Trimming took 0 bases from V and 0 from J, leaving 12 bases between them. CDR3 length equals 17 residues. The CDR3 DNA follows: TGTGCCAGCTCACCACCGAGCAGGGTCGACTCTGGAAACACCATATATTTT. Translated, it gives CASSPPSRVDSGNTIYF.

V is TRBV6-5 and J is TRBJ1-2, with a weak D call TRBD1 (5 bases). Trimming removed 0 bases at V and 6 bases at J, with 17 bases between. The CDR3 is 16 residues long. From germline, CDR1 is MNHEY and CDR2 SVGAGI. The CDR3 spells CASSYSRTNSVHGYTF. The CDR3 nucleotides read TGTGCCAGCAGTTACTCCCGGACAAACAGCGTGCATGGCTACACCTTC.

The chain uses TRBV9 and TRBJ1-5; 8 bases agree with TRBD1. Trimming took 0 bases from V and 7 from J; bases not matched to a gene: 6. Germline values: CDR1 SGDLS, CDR2 YYNGEE. The CDR3 length is 15 residues. The CDR3 region has the DNA TGTGCCAGCAGCGTAGACCCCGACAGGGGCCAGCCCCAGCATTTT. This sequence encodes CASSVDPDRGQPQHF.

The V gene is TRBV30, the J gene TRBJ2-1; the match to TRBD2 covers 14 bases. Germline V gives CDR1 GTSNPN, CDR2 SVGIG (reference sequence). V dropped 0 bases and J dropped 6; count of bases not matched to a gene: 4. This CDR3 is 16 amino acids long. The CDR3 nucleotides are TGTGCCTGGAGTGTACCTGGGACTAGCGGGAGCAATGAGCAGTTCTTC. It codes for CAWSVPGTSGSNEQFF.

This clone was seen only once. J is TRBJ1-2 and V is TRBV19; D is unclear. This CDR3 contains 14 residues. Trimming cost V 0 bases and J 8 bases, with 13 bases left between them. Germline V lookup: CDR1 LNHDA, CDR2 SQIVND (reference sequence). The CDR3 loop reads CASSIDTPAAGYTF. The DNA for the CDR3 is TGTGCCAGTAGTATAGATACGCCCGCGGCGGGCTACACCTTC.

This clone showed up just a few times. This chain links TRBV7-9 with TRBJ2-3, with 10 positions matching TRBD2. This CDR3 has 17 amino acids. V shed 1 base and J 5 bases; nucleotides not matched to a gene: 9. Per the germline V gene, CDR1 is SEHNR and CDR2 is FQNEAQ (reference sequence). The DNA for the CDR3 is TGTGCCAGCAGCTTAGTCTCTAGCGGGAGAGGGAGAGATACGCAGTATTTT. It yields the protein CASSLVSSGRGRDTQYF.

This chain joins TRBV3-1 (or the pseudogene TRBV3-2) and TRBJ1-4; no definite D call. Deletions cut 4 bases from V and 5 bases from J, with 14 bases between. CDR1 and CDR2 (germline): LGHDT, YNNKEL (reference sequence). The CDR3 extends over 15 amino acids. The CDR3 sequence: CASSPLVTANEKLFF. Written as DNA, the CDR3 is TGTGCCAGCAGCCCGCTCGTTACAGCAAATGAAAAACTGTTTTTT.

On this clone: Distinct nucleotide sequences in the sample also encode this CDR3. V gene TRBV7-2 combines with J gene TRBJ1-1; 7 positions agree with TRBD1. Germline V gene sequence: CDR1 SGHTA, CDR2 FQGNSA. The CDR3 contains 13 residues. The junction had 4 bases not matched to a gene; V was cut back by 6 bases and J by 3 bases. CDR3 nucleotide sequence: TGTGCCAGCAGTTTTACAGGGGACACTGAAGCTTTCTTT. Its translation is CASSFTGDTEAFF.

The CDR3 DNA follows: TGTGCCACCGCACGGGAGGGCCTTCACAATGAGCAGTTCTTC. It translates to CATAREGLHNEQFF. The chain couples TRBV24-1 to TRBJ2-1, with 8 bases that match TRBD2. The CDR3 has 14 amino acids. Trimming took 9 bases from V and 5 from J; bases not matched to a gene: 8. Germline V gene lookup returns CDR1 KGHDR and CDR2 SFDVKD.

This clone occurred once. The rearrangement links TRBV7-8 to TRBJ2-7; 10 nucleotides match TRBD2. The CDR3 runs to 15 residues. Unmatched junction bases numbered 2, after V lost 0 bases and J lost 3 bases. CDR1 and CDR2 from the germline V gene are SGHVS and FQNEAQ. CDR3 sequence reads: CASSLAVAGGYEQYF. In DNA form, the CDR3 reads TGTGCCAGCAGCTTAGCCGTAGCGGGAGGCTACGAGCAGTACTTC.

The chain links TRBV30 to TRBJ2-1; 16 positions match TRBD2. Trimming at V came to 5 bases and at J to 7 bases, leaving 5 bases not matched to a gene. Germline-derived CDR1 and CDR2 are GTSNPN and SVGIG (reference sequence). CDR3 length: 15 residues. The CDR3 coding sequence is TGTGCCTGGGGGACTAGCGGGAGGGCCAGGAATGAGCAGTTCTTC. Protein product: CAWGTSGRARNEQFF.

With regard to this clone: Other DNA sequences within the sample encode an identical CDR3. The CDR3 region has the DNA TGTGCCAGCAGCTTGGCCGGCGGCTCCTACGAGCAGTACTTC. It translates to CASSLAGGSYEQYF. The rearrangement links TRBV5-5 to TRBJ2-7; D ambiguous. V was cut by 0 bases and J by 0 bases, with 7 bases left in between. The CDR3 covers 14 residues. In germline, CDR1 is SGHKS, CDR2 YYEKEE (reference sequence).

The genes are TRBV19 and TRBJ1-6; maybe TRBD1 (5 bases). Germline V gene data show CDR1 as LNHDA and CDR2 as SQIVND (reference sequence). The V and J ends lost 7 bases and 6 bases respectively, with 10 bases between them. This CDR3 has 13 amino acids. The CDR3 DNA sequence: TGTGCCAGTATGGGGGGGATTAATTCACCCCTCCACTTT. Its translation is CASMGGINSPLHF.

The chain carries TRBV3-1 (or the pseudogene TRBV3-2) and TRBJ2-7, with TRBD2 identical over 9 bases. The CDR3 loop spans 17 amino acids. V shed 4 bases, J shed 4 bases, and the junction held 14 bases outside the gene matches. Germline V lookup: CDR1 LGHDT, CDR2 YNNKEL (reference sequence). In DNA, the CDR3 is TGTGCCAGCAGCCCTATCGGCGGGAGGGCACTTGGTTACGAGCAGTACTTC. Translating it yields CASSPIGGRALGYEQYF.

This chain uses TRBV18 with TRBJ2-5, with 8 nucleotides matching TRBD2. After removal of 4 bases from V and 2 bases from J, the junction contained 3 bases not matched to a gene. CDR1 KGHSH and CDR2 LQKENI come from the germline V gene. The CDR3 has 14 residues. The CDR3 nucleotides read TGTGCCAGCTCACGGACTAGCTCACAAGAGACCCAGTACTTC. Translation: CASSRTSSQETQYF.

The gene calls are TRBV21-1 and TRBJ2-1; the DNA was not compared with TRBD1, the D call given in the table. TRBV21-1 is a listed pseudogene. The CDR3 runs to 17 residues. The CDR3 nucleotides read TGTGCCAGCAATGGGACAGGGGACCCCAGCCGATACAATGAGCAGTTCTTC. This sequence encodes CASNGTGDPSRYNEQFF.

The V and J genes are TRBV5-8 and TRBJ2-2, with a tentative D call TRBD1 (6 bases). Between the trimmed V and J ends, which lost 6 bases and 5 bases, there was a span of 14 bases. Germline-derived CDR1 and CDR2 are SGHTS and YDEGEE. The CDR3 totals 14 residues. The CDR3 nucleotides read TGTGCCAGCACAACGGGGACACTAACCGGGGAGCTGTTTTTT. Protein: CASTTGTLTGELFF.

The chain has TRBV11-3 and TRBJ2-2; TRBD1 is a possible D gene (6 bases). Germline assignment: CDR1 SGHNT and CDR2 YENEEA. V lost 2 bases to trimming and J lost 7 bases, with 20 bases between them. The CDR3 spans 17 residues. Here the CDR3 DNA reads TGTGCCAGCAGCTTACATCCCTGGCAGGGGTGGGGCGGGGAGCTGTTTTTT. The encoded protein is CASSLHPWQGWGGELFF.

Comments on this clone: Other nucleotide sequences from this sample produce the same CDR3. The gene calls are TRBV19 and TRBJ2-1; 10 bases fit TRBD1. The CDR3 has 14 residues. V trimming: 6 bases; J trimming: 4 bases; junction bases outside the gene matches: 3. Germline V gene data show CDR1 as LNHDA and CDR2 as SQIVND (reference sequence). CDR3 protein: CASRPGQGYNEQFF. As DNA, the CDR3 is TGTGCCAGTAGGCCGGGACAGGGGTACAATGAGCAGTTCTTC.

The rearrangement links TRBV5-1 to TRBJ2-1, with a tentative D call TRBD2 (6 bases). V was pared by 1 base and J by 9 bases, with 17 bases between. CDR1 and CDR2 from the germline V gene are SGHRS and YFSETQ. CDR3 length: 15 residues. CDR3 residues: CASSLTGVPLSEQFF. CDR3 nucleotide sequence: TGCGCCAGCAGCTTGACGGGGGTACCCTTGAGTGAGCAGTTCTTC.